A single sample is the source of the 31 T cell receptor beta chains below, sequenced in a study of breast tumors, draining lymph nodes, adjacent tissues. Samples came from axillary lymph nodes draining the breast cancer. Via MiXCR, TCRdb re-called the multiplex PCR reads, giving one row per CDR3 protein. The table has some 130,000 distinct CDR3 sequences, around 20% seen once. Sequenced sample: axillary lymph node tissue. These receptors were taken from a female donor with breast cancer. Some clones in this sample may be carry-over from other donors' samples.

Regarding this clonotype: This may come from a read error, since a much larger clone is one base off. DNA of the CDR3: TGTGCCAGCTCCCCTACTAGCGGGATTTCGGATGAGCAGTCCTTC. It specifies CASSPTSGISDEQSF. V gene TRBV18 combines with J gene TRBJ2-1; 10 nucleotides agree with TRBD2. This CDR3 has 15 residues. Per germline, CDR1 KGHSH and CDR2 LQKENI.

The table lists this clonotype with many counts. The rearrangement links TRBV12-3 or TRBV12-4 to TRBJ2-1, with D unresolved. V was shortened by 7 bases and J by 0 bases, with 10 bases between the two germline ends. The CDR3 extends over 14 amino acids. In nucleotides, the CDR3 is TGTGCCAGCACTTTTTCTAGCTCCTACAATGAGCAGTTCTTC. It encodes CASTFSSSYNEQFF.

This clonotype was recorded at least ten times. The chain links TRBV7-9 to TRBJ2-7; 7 bases fit TRBD1. The CDR3 totals 17 residues. The trim removed 5 bases at V and 3 bases at J, leaving 16 bases unmatched. CDR1 SEHNR and CDR2 FQNEAQ come from the germline V gene (reference sequence). This CDR3 is CASSQGPPGQAGYEQYF. The CDR3 nucleotides read TGTGCCAGCAGCCAGGGACCTCCAGGACAGGCGGGCTACGAGCAGTACTTC.

This clonotype was observed many times. The chain links TRBV6-6 to TRBJ2-3; no clear D gene. The germline V gene has CDR1 MNHNY and CDR2 SVGAGI (reference sequence). The CDR3 length is 14 residues. Trimming left V 5 bases short and J 0 bases short, with 9 bases between. DNA of the CDR3: TGTGCCAGCAGTCGCCCCGACAGCACAGATACGCAGTATTTT. It encodes CASSRPDSTDTQYF.

At least ten counts were recorded for this clonotype. V usage is TRBV7-2 and J usage is TRBJ2-7; D gene uncertain. Germline CDR1 is SGHTA and CDR2 is FQGNSA. Trimming cost V 1 base and J 5 bases, with 15 bases left between them. The CDR3 runs 15 residues. The DNA for the CDR3 is TGTGCCAGCAGCTTAGATGTCCTATTCAGCGACGAGCAGTACTTC. It encodes CASSLDVLFSDEQYF.

This chain joins TRBV6-1 and TRBJ1-2, with 9 nucleotides matching TRBD1. Germline-derived CDR1 and CDR2 are MNHNS and SASEGT. J was trimmed by 1 base and V by 6 bases; bases with no gene match: 6. The CDR3 has 15 residues. The chain's CDR3 is CASSTGTGINYGYTF. DNA of the CDR3: TGTGCCAGCAGCACCGGGACAGGGATTAACTATGGCTACACCTTC.

Many counts were recorded for this clonotype. This chain joins TRBV12-3 or TRBV12-4 and TRBJ1-2, with 7 bases identical to TRBD1. This CDR3 is built from 15 residues. The V gene end was trimmed by 1 base and the J gene end by 1 base; junction bases not matched to a gene: 3. This CDR3 reads CASSLGRDSNYGYTF. The CDR3 coding sequence is TGTGCCAGCAGTTTAGGTAGGGACAGTAACTATGGCTACACCTTC.

Many counts were recorded for this clonotype. The chain couples TRBV12-3 or TRBV12-4 to TRBJ2-1; 10 nucleotides align to TRBD1. CDR3 length: 15 residues. V lost 4 bases and J lost 3; bases outside the gene matches: 3. DNA of the CDR3: TGTGCCAGCAGTTATCGGGACAGGGGCTACAATGAGCAGTTCTTC. Translating it yields CASSYRDRGYNEQFF.

This clonotype was seen many times. The chain couples TRBV10-3 to TRBJ2-2; TRBD2 aligns across 8 bases. The germline CDR1 and CDR2 sequences are ENHRY and SYGVKD. This CDR3 contains 15 residues. V was clipped by 3 bases and J by 2 bases; unmatched bases: 2. The CDR3 loop reads CAISELAGNTGELFF. CDR3 sequence (DNA): TGTGCCATCAGTGAATTAGCGGGAAACACCGGGGAGCTGTTTTTT.

The table lists this clonotype with many counts. V and J are TRBV20-1 and TRBJ1-2; tentatively, D is TRBD1 (6 bases). CDR3 length: 13 amino acids. Germline values: CDR1 DFQATT, CDR2 SNEGSKA (reference sequence). The ends were cut back, 4 bases at V and 7 bases at J, with 16 bases in the middle. The CDR3 is CSANPTGSSGYTF. Written as DNA, the CDR3 is TGCAGTGCTAACCCGACAGGATCCTCTGGCTACACCTTC.

This clonotype was recorded many times. The chain links TRBV5-1 to TRBJ1-4; the match to TRBD1 covers 7 bases. The CDR3 sequence is 15 residues long. Looked up from germline, CDR1 is SGHRS and CDR2 is YFSETQ. V lost 0 bases, J lost 6 bases, and 5 bases stayed unmatched. The CDR3 nucleotides are TGCGCCAGCAGCTTGGCGTCAGGGGGTTATGAAAAACTGTTTTTT. Its protein is CASSLASGGYEKLFF.

This clonotype was recorded at least ten times. V gene TRBV11-2 combines with J gene TRBJ2-1, with 9 bases fitting TRBD2. After removal of 5 bases from V and 9 bases from J, the junction contained 17 bases not matched to a gene. This CDR3 spans 17 amino acids. Germline V lookup: CDR1 SGHAT, CDR2 FQNNGV. The CDR3 region has the DNA TGTGCCAGCAGCCTCCGGGGTTTGTTAGCGGGAGAAGGTGAGCAGTTCTTC. Amino acid sequence: CASSLRGLLAGEGEQFF.

Many counts were recorded for this clonotype. The chain couples TRBV9 to TRBJ2-2, with 12 bases lining up with TRBD2. The trim removed 2 bases at V and 5 bases at J, leaving 1 base unmatched. Germline V gene lookup returns CDR1 SGDLS and CDR2 YYNGEE. The CDR3 sequence is 15 residues long. The CDR3 bases are TGTGCCAGCAGCGTCGGGACTAGCGGGACCGGGGAGCTGTTTTTT. It specifies CASSVGTSGTGELFF.

The chain links TRBV30 to TRBJ2-2; D gene uncertain. The CDR3 is 14 amino acids. Between the trimmed V and J ends, which lost 2 bases and 0 bases, there was a span of 7 bases. CDR1 is GTSNPN, CDR2 SVGIG, per germline (reference sequence). CDR3 protein: CAWSLVPNTGELFF. DNA of the CDR3: TGTGCCTGGAGTCTTGTACCGAACACCGGGGAGCTGTTTTTT.

This clonotype was recorded many times. DNA for the CDR3: TGCAGTGCTAGAGACAGGAAGGGCCTTAACAATGAGCAGTTCTTC. Amino acids: CSARDRKGLNNEQFF. J is TRBJ2-1 and V is TRBV20-1; D remains ambiguous. The germline V gene has CDR1 DFQATT and CDR2 SNEGSKA (reference sequence). The CDR3 consists of 15 residues. Trimming removed 0 bases at V and 5 bases at J, with 14 bases between.

This clonotype came up many times. This rearrangement joins TRBV9 to TRBJ2-7; D may be TRBD1 (7 bases). The CDR3 is 13 amino acids. V lost 0 bases and J 5 bases, leaving 9 bases between the germline ends. The germline V gene encodes CDR1 SGDLS and CDR2 YYNGEE. The CDR3 region is CASSVGRGDEQYF. The CDR3 DNA sequence: TGTGCCAGCAGCGTAGGCAGGGGGGACGAGCAGTACTTC.

This chain connects TRBV6-2 or TRBV6-3 to TRBJ2-3; D might be TRBD1 or TRBD2, each matching 5 bases. The CDR3 is made up of 14 amino acids. From germline, CDR1 is MNHEY and CDR2 SVGEGT. Between the trimmed V and J ends, which lost 5 bases and 2 bases, there was a span of 11 bases. In nucleotides, the CDR3 is TGTGCCAGCAGTCCGGGGCGGGCCACAGATACGCAGTATTTT. Its protein is CASSPGRATDTQYF.

This clonotype was counted many times. The gene calls are TRBV27 and TRBJ2-5, with D perhaps matching TRBD1 or TRBD2 (6 bases each). The CDR3 spans 13 residues. V was cut by 8 bases and J by 5 bases, with 15 bases left in between. CDR1 and CDR2 (germline): MNHEY, SMNVEV (reference sequence). Here the CDR3 DNA reads TGTGCCAGCCCCTATCGAGGGGGGGAGACCCAGTACTTC. It translates to CASPYRGGETQYF.

This clonotype appeared many times. The chain is built from TRBV7-9 and TRBJ2-1; D is tentatively TRBD1 or TRBD2 (5 bases each). CDR3 length: 16 amino acids. Germline V gene data show CDR1 as SEHNR and CDR2 as FQNEAQ (reference sequence). The V end was cut by 5 bases, the J end by 0 bases, with 14 bases between. CDR3 sequence (DNA): TGTGCCAGCAGCCCCCGGGACCAGGCCTCCTACAATGAGCAGTTCTTC. It encodes CASSPRDQASYNEQFF.

About this clonotype itself: A much larger clone sits a single nucleotide away, making a read error possible. This chain uses TRBV6-5 with TRBJ1-3; D gene ambiguous. Germline V gene data show CDR1 as MNHEY and CDR2 as SVGAGI. The CDR3 sequence is 17 residues long. This CDR3 reads CASSYSRGSGFGNTLYF. CDR3 sequence (DNA): TGTGCCAGCAGTTACTCGAGAGGGTCGGGTTTTGGAAACACCTTATATTTT.

This clonotype was recorded at least ten times. The rearrangement uses TRBV5-1 and TRBJ2-2; 8 bases are shared with TRBD2. Germline lookup yields CDR1 SGHRS and CDR2 YFSETQ. The CDR3 consists of 17 residues. Trimming at V came to 2 bases and at J to 3 bases, leaving 9 bases not matched to a gene. The CDR3, as DNA: TGCGCCAGCAGCTTTTTAGCGGGATCTGGTTACACCGGGGAGCTGTTTTTT. Protein: CASSFLAGSGYTGELFF.

To note about this clonotype: This is likely a read error, given that the CDR3 carries no conserved phenylalanine or tryptophan at its end. V is TRBV20-1 and J is TRBJ1-1; 7 bases are shared with TRBD1. The CDR3 sequence is 11 residues long. The germline gives CDR1 DFQATT, CDR2 SNEGSKA (reference sequence). In DNA form, the CDR3 reads TGCAGCTACACAGGGGTCACTGAAGCTTTCTCT. Encoded protein: CSYTGVTEAFS.

The sample holds many counts of this clonotype. V and J are TRBV6-5 and TRBJ1-2; D is perhaps TRBD1 (6 bases). Germline CDR1 reads MNHEY; CDR2 reads SVGAGI. V was shortened by 7 bases and J by 1 base, with 13 bases between the two germline ends. The CDR3 runs to 14 residues. CDR3 nucleotides: TGTGCCAGCACCTCGGAAGGGGGTAACTATGGCTACACCTTC. It is translated as CASTSEGGNYGYTF.

In its sample, this clonotype was seen many times. The chain recombines TRBV6-5 with TRBJ1-2; D may be TRBD1 (5 bases). V lost 5 bases to trimming and J lost 2 bases, with 12 bases between them. Germline CDR1 reads MNHEY; CDR2 reads SVGAGI. The CDR3 has 14 amino acids. The CDR3 protein is CASSKYDRNYGYTF. The CDR3 DNA is TGTGCCAGCAGTAAATATGACAGAAACTATGGCTACACCTTC.

This clonotype was found many times. The rearrangement links TRBV6-5 to TRBJ2-7, with 7 bases that match TRBD1. The germline V gene has CDR1 MNHEY and CDR2 SVGAGI. The J segment lost 0 bases and the V segment lost 6 bases, leaving 8 bases of the junction unmatched. CDR3 size: 15 residues. The CDR3 sequence is CASRDPGQFSYEQYF. DNA for the CDR3: TGTGCCAGCAGGGACCCGGGACAGTTCTCCTACGAGCAGTACTTC.

With respect to this clonotype: Just one base apart from a much larger clone, this may be a read error. This CDR3 fails to terminate in the conserved phenylalanine or tryptophan, so it likely reflects a read error. V gene TRBV3-1 combines with J gene TRBJ2-7, with 8 bases fitting TRBD1. This CDR3 contains 14 residues. With V trimmed by 4 bases and J by 6 bases, 8 bases remained unmatched. Looked up from germline, CDR1 is LGHDT and CDR2 is YNNKEL (reference sequence). The CDR3 nucleotides read TGTGCCAGCAGCCCCAAGACAGGGGTTTCCGAGCAGTACTCC. It yields the protein CASSPKTGVSEQYS.

The chain links TRBV28 to TRBJ2-7; 8 nucleotides match TRBD1. Germline CDR1 is MDHEN and CDR2 is SYDVKM. Trimming at V came to 7 bases and at J to 1 base, leaving 6 bases not matched to a gene. The CDR3 runs to 14 residues. CDR3 DNA: TGTGCCAGCACCAATCAGGGGGCATCCTACGAGCAGTACTTC. Its translation: CASTNQGASYEQYF.

As concerns this clonotype: This may be a read error, as it is one base from a much larger clone. The gene calls are TRBV30 and TRBJ2-7; 10 nucleotides align to TRBD1. CDR1 is GTSNPN, CDR2 SVGIG, per germline (reference sequence). J lost 6 bases, V lost 3 bases, and 5 bases had no gene match. This CDR3 comprises 13 residues. The CDR3 nucleotides are TGTGCCTGGAGCAGGGACAGGGGTGTCGAGCAGTACTTC. It yields the protein CAWSRDRGVEQYF.

There are many counts of this clonotype. This sequence joins TRBV24-1 and TRBJ2-1, with 11 bases matching TRBD2. The germline gives CDR1 KGHDR, CDR2 SFDVKD. Germline trimming cut 3 bases from V and 7 bases from J; bases unmatched to any gene: 7. The CDR3 is made up of 16 amino acids. Here the CDR3 reads CATSDPVAGGPNEQFF. CDR3 coding DNA: TGTGCCACCAGTGATCCAGTAGCGGGAGGGCCGAATGAGCAGTTCTTC.

Many counts were recorded for this clonotype. The chain has TRBV20-1 and TRBJ2-1, with D possibly TRBD2 on 6 matching bases. This CDR3 region has 14 residues. Per germline, CDR1 DFQATT and CDR2 SNEGSKA (reference sequence). V lost 7 bases, J lost 6 bases, and 19 bases lay in between. The CDR3 is CSGVAVSLANEQFF. Here the CDR3 DNA reads TGCAGTGGGGTAGCGGTCTCCCTGGCCAATGAGCAGTTCTTC.

Only a few counts were recorded for this clonotype. This chain connects TRBV28 to TRBJ2-3, with D perhaps matching TRBD2 (7 bases). Germline V lookup: CDR1 MDHEN, CDR2 SYDVKM. The V end lost 8 bases, the J end lost 2 bases, and 17 bases lay between the germline ends. The CDR3 runs 15 residues. Here the CDR3 DNA reads TGTGCCAGCTCTCCTTGGGGGGGCCCCACAGATACGCAGTATTTT. Its translation is CASSPWGGPTDTQYF.